The sample holds many counts of the clone carrying this T cell receptor beta chain. Antigen: not known. This sample was included in a study of spatial heterogeneity in lung cancer. Study-wide context: Untreated early-stage non-small cell lung cancer patients, about 70 in total, were the donors. General study results and limits: Relative to follow-up, resection was when ubiquitous expanded tumor TCRs appeared more in blood.

Each TCR cDNA molecule bore a unique molecular identifier. TCRdb called the 5' RACE reads again in MiXCR, with one record for every CDR3 protein. The sample lists about 25,000 distinct CDR3 sequences, 4.5% to 7.5% occurring once. The time point denotes: blood at routine non-recurrence follow-up after resection. Researchers sequenced whole RNA taken from tumor, nontumor lung or frozen PBMC without sorting. CDR1 and CDR2 from the germline V gene are SGHAT and FQDESV (reference sequence). CDR3 length equals 14 residues. V was cut by 3 bases and J by 7 bases, with 10 bases left in between. The sequence came from a male donor with early-stage non-small cell lung cancer. The chain recombines TRBV11-1 with TRBJ1-6, with D possibly being TRBD1 (5 bases). The sequenced sample was PBMCs, obtained at follow-up. CDR3 in amino acids: CASSLGDRNSPLHF. The CDR3 DNA reads TGTGCCAGCAGCTTGGGAGACAGAAATTCACCCCTCCACTTT.